These 7 T cell receptor beta chains share one sample of origin, sequenced in a study. Cells sorted as Tregs were CD4+, CD25+ and CD127-/low. TCRdb reprocessed the 5' RACE reads with MiXCR, giving one entry per CDR3 protein. The table has around 50,000 distinct CDR3 sequences, less than 30% seen once. Sequenced input: tumor-infiltrating Tregs sorted from the breast tumor. Every receptor here comes from a female donor with breast cancer.

This clonotype was picked up many times. This rearrangement joins TRBV9 to TRBJ2-1; D is ambiguous. This CDR3 contains 13 residues. CDR1 is SGDLS, CDR2 YYNGEE, per germline. V lost 0 bases and J 4 bases, leaving 5 bases between the germline ends. CDR3 residues: CASSVAEYNEQFF. The CDR3 bases are TGTGCCAGCAGCGTAGCGGAATACAATGAGCAGTTCTTC. Full variable domain (rest looked up from reference TRBV9 and TRBJ2-1): DSGVTQTPKHLITATGQRVTLRCSPRSGDLSVYWYQQSLDQGLQFLIQYYNGEERAKGNILERFSAQQFPDLHSELNLSSLELGDSALYFCASSVAEYNEQFFGPGTRLTVL.

This clonotype was detected ten times or more. This rearrangement joins TRBV6-5 to TRBJ2-3, with 10 bases lining up with TRBD2. The ends lost 6 bases at V and 0 bases at J; junction bases unmatched: 3. The germline CDR1 and CDR2 sequences are MNHEY and SVGAGI. The CDR3 has 15 residues. CDR3 bases: TGTGCCAGCAGGGGACTAGCGCCCAGCACAGATACGCAGTATTTT. Residues: CASRGLAPSTDTQYF.

This chain uses TRBV4-2 with TRBJ2-2; D uncertain. Trimming took off 0 bases at V and 5 bases at J, with 10 bases between the two ends. The germline V gene has CDR1 LGHNA and CDR2 YNFKEQ. The length of the CDR3 is 15 residues. CDR3 nucleotides: TGTGCCAGCAGCCAAGATTTTTCGGCTACCGGGGAGCTGTTTTTT. Amino acid sequence: CASSQDFSATGELFF.

The genes are TRBV20-1 and TRBJ2-7; 14 bases agree with TRBD2. After removal of 5 bases from V and 4 bases from J, the junction contained 7 bases not matched to a gene. CDR3 length: 15 amino acids. Germline loops: CDR1 DFQATT, CDR2 SNEGSKA (reference sequence). The CDR3: CSALPTSGGGYEQYF. In DNA, the CDR3 is TGCAGTGCTCTCCCGACTAGCGGGGGGGGGTACGAGCAGTACTTC.

The chain carries TRBV4-1 and TRBJ1-1; D remains unclear. V was pared by 1 base and J by 11 bases, with 8 bases between. CDR1 MGHRA and CDR2 YSYEKL come from the germline V gene. The CDR3 covers 11 residues. For the CDR3, the DNA is TGCGCCAGCAGCCAAGGGATGGGGGCTTTCTTT. Its protein product is CASSQGMGAFF.

The CDR3 bases are TGCAGTGCTAGAGATTTGACAGTAATGAACACTGAAGCTTTCTTT. Translation: CSARDLTVMNTEAFF. The V gene is TRBV20-1, the J gene TRBJ1-1; weak D call: TRBD1 (5 bases). Germline V gene sequence: CDR1 DFQATT, CDR2 SNEGSKA (reference sequence). The germline V and J ends were trimmed by 0 bases and 0 bases, with 11 bases remaining between them. This CDR3 has 15 residues.

Note on this clonotype: Sequence at one end of the junction differs from germline and may be a read error. The genes are TRBV4-2 and TRBJ2-7, with 8 bases that match TRBD2. Germline lookup yields CDR1 LGHNA and CDR2 YNFKEQ. The CDR3 consists of 16 residues. For the CDR3, the DNA is TGTGCCAGCAGCCAAGAAATCGGACTAGCCTCCCACGAACAGTGCTTC. It codes for CASSQEIGLASHEQCF.